Listed here is a single TCR beta chain. In the original analysis: Amplification from reference gene primers served as the basis for estimated nucleated cell counts. TCRdb's table, derived via immunoSEQ multiplex PCR, lists solely in-frame clones and lacks some. The V and J calls and clone size are taken from that table; D and trimming were inferred from the DNA. The repertoire holds about 200,000 clones, 86% seen once, with about 2.2% in the top ten. These data originate in a study of blood T cell repertoires in COVID-19. Study in general: Some COVID-19 samples were acute and others convalescent; all came from the United States, Italy and Spain. In each case, the material was cDNA or gDNA derived from T cells, B-cell-depleted T cells, or PBMCs.

From germline, CDR1 is MGHDK and CDR2 SYGVNS. The CDR3 has 13 residues. V shed 5 bases and J shed 7 bases, with 14 bases lying between them. This clonotype originated in a woman aged 45-65 years with acute or convalescent COVID-19. The genes are TRBV25-1 and TRBJ1-1, with TRBD1 as a possible D gene (5 bases). Source material: peripheral blood. CDR3 amino acids: CASSWEGTSEAFF. In DNA, the CDR3 is TGTGCCAGCAGTTGGGAGGGGACGAGTGAAGCTTTCTTT.